The source of this TCR beta chain is a study of blood T cell repertoires in COVID-19. Study background: T cells, B-cell-depleted T cells, or PBMCs supplied cDNA or gDNA.

The assay was immunoSEQ multiplex PCR, and TCRdb's table has in-frame clones only and misses some. The repertoire includes approximately 300,000 clones, 85% to 90% of them detected once, and around 4% sits in the top ten. After removal of 6 bases from V and 2 bases from J, the junction contained 4 bases not matched to a gene. The CDR3 is made up of 14 amino acids. Germline V gives CDR1 MNHEY, CDR2 SVGAGI. Participants, about 18 to 100 years old, spanned 25 or so US areas. Either two negative PCRs, clearance, or symptom resolution qualified Cohort 3 donors as recovered. The gene calls are TRBV6-5 and TRBJ1-3; 7 bases align to TRBD1. Sequenced material: PBMCs or T cells enriched from blood (not recorded which). This receptor was identified in a man aged 25-45 years who had recovered from COVID-19. In DNA, the CDR3 is TGTGCCAGCAGAAATACAGGGGCTGGAAACACCATATATTTT. It is translated as CASRNTGAGNTIYF.